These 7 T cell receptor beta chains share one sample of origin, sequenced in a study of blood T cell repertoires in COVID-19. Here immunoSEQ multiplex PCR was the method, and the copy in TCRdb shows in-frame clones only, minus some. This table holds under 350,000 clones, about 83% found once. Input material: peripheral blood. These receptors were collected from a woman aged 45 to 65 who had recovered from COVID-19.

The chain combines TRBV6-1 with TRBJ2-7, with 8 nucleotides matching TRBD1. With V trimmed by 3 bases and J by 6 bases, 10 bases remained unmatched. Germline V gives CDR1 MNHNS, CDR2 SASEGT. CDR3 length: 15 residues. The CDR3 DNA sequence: TGTGCCAGCAGTGACGGAAAACAGGGGGACGCCGAGCAGTACTTC. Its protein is CASSDGKQGDAEQYF.

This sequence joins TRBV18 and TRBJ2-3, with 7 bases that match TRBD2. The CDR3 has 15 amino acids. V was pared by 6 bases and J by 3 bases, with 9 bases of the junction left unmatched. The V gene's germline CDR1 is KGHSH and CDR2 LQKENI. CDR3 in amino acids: CASSQRTRDTDTQYF. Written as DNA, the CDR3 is TGTGCCAGCTCTCAGAGGACTAGGGATACAGATACGCAGTATTTT. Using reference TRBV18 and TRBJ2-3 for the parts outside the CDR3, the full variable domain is NAGVMQNPRHLVRRRGQEARLRCSPMKGHSHVYWYRQLPEEGLKFMVYLQKENIIDESGMPKERFSAEFPKEGPSILRIQQVVRGDSAAYFCASSQRTRDTDTQYFGPGTRLTVL.

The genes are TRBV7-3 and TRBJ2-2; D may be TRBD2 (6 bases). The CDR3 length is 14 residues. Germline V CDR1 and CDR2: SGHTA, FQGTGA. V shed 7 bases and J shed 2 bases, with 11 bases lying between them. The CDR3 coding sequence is TGTGCCAGCAAACCCGGGACTAACACCGGGGAGCTGTTTTTT. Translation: CASKPGTNTGELFF.

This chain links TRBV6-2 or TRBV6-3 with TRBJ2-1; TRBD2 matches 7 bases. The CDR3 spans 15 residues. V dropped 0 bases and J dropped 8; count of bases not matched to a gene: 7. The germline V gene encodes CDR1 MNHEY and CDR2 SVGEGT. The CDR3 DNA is TGTGCCAGCAGTTACTCTTCCGGGAGGCGTGATGAGCAGTTCTTC. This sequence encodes CASSYSSGRRDEQFF.

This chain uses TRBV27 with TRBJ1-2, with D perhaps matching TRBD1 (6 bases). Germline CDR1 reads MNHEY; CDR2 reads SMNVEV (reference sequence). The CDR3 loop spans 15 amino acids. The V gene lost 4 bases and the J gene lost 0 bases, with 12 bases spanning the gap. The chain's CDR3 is CASSWTAGPNYGYTF. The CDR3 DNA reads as TGTGCCAGCAGTTGGACAGCTGGACCTAACTATGGCTACACCTTC.

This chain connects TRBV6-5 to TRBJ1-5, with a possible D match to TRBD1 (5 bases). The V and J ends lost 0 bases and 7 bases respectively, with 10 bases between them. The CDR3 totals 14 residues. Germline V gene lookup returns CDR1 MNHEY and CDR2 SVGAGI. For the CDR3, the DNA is TGTGCCAGCAGTTACTCGCGTTGGGGCCAGCCCCAGCATTTT. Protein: CASSYSRWGQPQHF.

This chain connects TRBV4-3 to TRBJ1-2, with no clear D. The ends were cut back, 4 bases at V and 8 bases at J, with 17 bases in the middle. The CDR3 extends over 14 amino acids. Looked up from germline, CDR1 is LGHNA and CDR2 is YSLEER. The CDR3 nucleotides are TGCGCCAGCAGCCCAGAGGTGGAGGGCAGAGGCTACACCTTC. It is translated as CASSPEVEGRGYTF.